Only a few counts were recorded for the clone carrying this T cell receptor (beta chain). Time point: longitudinal time-point 2. The data are from a study of neurological immune-mediated disorders. A 10-nucleotide random UMI tagged transcripts in template-switch 5'RACE cDNA synthesis. TCRdb re-called the 5' RACE reads with MiXCR, one entry per CDR3 protein. The sample shows some 60,000 distinct CDR3 sequences, around 10% of them seen only once. Germline V gene sequence: CDR1 GTSNPN, CDR2 SVGIG (reference sequence). This CDR3 has 11 residues. V was clipped by 0 bases and J by 7 bases, with 7 bases between them.

The receptor's source is a man aged 25 to 40 in good health. The sequenced sample consisted of PBMCs. The rearrangement uses TRBV30 and TRBJ2-7, with D uncertain. The CDR3 bases are TGTGCCTGGAGTGTTCTGGAGGAGCAGTACTTC. Protein sequence: CAWSVLEEQYF.